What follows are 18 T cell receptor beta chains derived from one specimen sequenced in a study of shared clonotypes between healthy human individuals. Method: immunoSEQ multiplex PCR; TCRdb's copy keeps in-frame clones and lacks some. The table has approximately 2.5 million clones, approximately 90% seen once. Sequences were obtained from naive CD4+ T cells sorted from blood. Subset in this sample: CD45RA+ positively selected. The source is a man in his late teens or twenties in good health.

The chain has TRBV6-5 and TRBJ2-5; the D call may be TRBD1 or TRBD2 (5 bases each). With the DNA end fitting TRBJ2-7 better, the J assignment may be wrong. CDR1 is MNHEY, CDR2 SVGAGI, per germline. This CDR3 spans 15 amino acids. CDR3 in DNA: TGTGCCAGCAGTCCGAACCGGGACCAAACCTACGAGCAGTACTTC. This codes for CASSPNRDQTYEQYF.

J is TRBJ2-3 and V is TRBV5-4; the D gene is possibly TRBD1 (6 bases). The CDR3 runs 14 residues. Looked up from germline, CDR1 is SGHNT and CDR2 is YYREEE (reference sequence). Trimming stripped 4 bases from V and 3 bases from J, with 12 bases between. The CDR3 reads CASSVRDTTDTQYF. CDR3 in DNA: TGTGCCAGCAGCGTAAGGGACACTACAGATACGCAGTATTTT.

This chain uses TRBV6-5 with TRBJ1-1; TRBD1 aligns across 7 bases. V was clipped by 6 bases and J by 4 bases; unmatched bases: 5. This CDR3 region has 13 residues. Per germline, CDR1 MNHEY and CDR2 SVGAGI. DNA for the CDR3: TGTGCCAGCAGCCCCGCAGGGGGCACTGAAGCTTTCTTT. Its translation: CASSPAGGTEAFF.

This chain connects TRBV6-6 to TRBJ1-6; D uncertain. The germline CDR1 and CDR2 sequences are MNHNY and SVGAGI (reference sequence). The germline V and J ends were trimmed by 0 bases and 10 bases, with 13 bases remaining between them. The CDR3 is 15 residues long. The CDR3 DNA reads TGTGCCAGCAGTTACTCGATCCTCCCCGGGTCACCCCTCCACTTT. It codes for CASSYSILPGSPLHF.

For the CDR3, the DNA is TGTGCCAGCAGTCCCCGTTGGGGCCAAGAGACCCAGTACTTC. It is translated as CASSPRWGQETQYF. This chain links TRBV27 with TRBJ2-5, with no clear D. The germline V gene encodes CDR1 MNHEY and CDR2 SMNVEV (reference sequence). The CDR3 has 14 amino acids. The V gene lost 5 bases and the J gene lost 1 base, with 11 bases spanning the gap.

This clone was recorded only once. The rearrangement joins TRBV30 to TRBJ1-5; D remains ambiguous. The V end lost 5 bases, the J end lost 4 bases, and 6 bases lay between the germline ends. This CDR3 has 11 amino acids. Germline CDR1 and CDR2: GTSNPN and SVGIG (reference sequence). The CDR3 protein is CAWGTNQPQHF. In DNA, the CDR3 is TGTGCCTGGGGCACGAATCAGCCCCAGCATTTT.

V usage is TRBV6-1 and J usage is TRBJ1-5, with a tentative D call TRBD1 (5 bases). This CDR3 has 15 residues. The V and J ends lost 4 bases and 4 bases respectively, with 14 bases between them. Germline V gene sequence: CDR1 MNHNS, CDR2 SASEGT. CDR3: CASSGAAGGNQPQHF. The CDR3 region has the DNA TGTGCCAGCAGTGGGGCCGCCGGGGGGAATCAGCCCCAGCATTTT.

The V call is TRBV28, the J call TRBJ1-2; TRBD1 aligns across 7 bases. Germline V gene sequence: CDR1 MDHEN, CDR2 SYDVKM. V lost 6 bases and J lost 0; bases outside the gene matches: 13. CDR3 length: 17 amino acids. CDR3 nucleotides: TGTGCCAGCAGAGCCCAACAGGGGAAATACTCTAACTATGGCTACACCTTC. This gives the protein CASRAQQGKYSNYGYTF.

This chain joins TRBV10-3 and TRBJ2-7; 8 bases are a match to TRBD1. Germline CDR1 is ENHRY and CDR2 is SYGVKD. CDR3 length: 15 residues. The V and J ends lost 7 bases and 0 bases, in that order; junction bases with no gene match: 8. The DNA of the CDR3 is TGTGCCATCACCCCCGGGACAGGCAACTCCTACGAGCAGTACTTC. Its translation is CAITPGTGNSYEQYF.

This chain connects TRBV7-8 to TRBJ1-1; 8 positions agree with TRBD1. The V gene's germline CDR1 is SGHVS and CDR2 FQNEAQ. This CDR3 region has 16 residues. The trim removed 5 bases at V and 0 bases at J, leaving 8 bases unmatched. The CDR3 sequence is CASSNRQGKVNTEAFF. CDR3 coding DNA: TGTGCCAGCAGCAACCGACAGGGGAAGGTGAACACTGAAGCTTTCTTT.

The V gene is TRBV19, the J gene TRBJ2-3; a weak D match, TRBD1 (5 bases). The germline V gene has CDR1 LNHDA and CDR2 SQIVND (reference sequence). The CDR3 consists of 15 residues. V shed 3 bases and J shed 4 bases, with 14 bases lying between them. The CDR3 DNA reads TGTGCCAGTAGTATGGCAGGGTGGGTGGCAGATACGCAGTATTTT. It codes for CASSMAGWVADTQYF. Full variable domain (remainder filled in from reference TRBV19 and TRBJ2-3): DGGITQSPKYLFRKEGQNVTLSCEQNLNHDAMYWYRQDPGQGLRLIYYSQIVNDFQKGDIAEGYSVSREKKESFPLTVTSAQKNPTAFYLCASSMAGWVADTQYFGPGTRLTVL.

CDR3 loop: CAWRAGRLQETYEQYF. The CDR3 DNA is TGTGCCTGGCGTGCAGGTCGTTTACAGGAAACCTACGAGCAGTACTTC. The rearrangement links TRBV30 to TRBJ2-7; weak D call: TRBD1 (5 bases). CDR3 length: 16 residues. Germline V gene data show CDR1 as GTSNPN and CDR2 as SVGIG (reference sequence). V was cut by 5 bases and J by 2 bases, with 22 bases left in between.

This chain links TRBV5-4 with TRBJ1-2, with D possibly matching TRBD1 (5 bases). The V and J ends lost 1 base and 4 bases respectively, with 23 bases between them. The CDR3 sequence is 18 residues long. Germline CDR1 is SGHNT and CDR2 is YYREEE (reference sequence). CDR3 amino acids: CASSLKRTGASGVYGYTF. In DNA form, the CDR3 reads TGTGCCAGCAGCTTGAAACGTACCGGGGCCTCCGGCGTCTATGGCTACACCTTC.

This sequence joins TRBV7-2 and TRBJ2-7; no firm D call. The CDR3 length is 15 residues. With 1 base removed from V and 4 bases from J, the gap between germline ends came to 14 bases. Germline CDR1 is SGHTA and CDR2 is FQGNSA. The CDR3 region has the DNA TGTGCCAGCAGCTTAGGTGGCGTACCTAGATACGAGCAGTACTTC. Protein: CASSLGGVPRYEQYF.

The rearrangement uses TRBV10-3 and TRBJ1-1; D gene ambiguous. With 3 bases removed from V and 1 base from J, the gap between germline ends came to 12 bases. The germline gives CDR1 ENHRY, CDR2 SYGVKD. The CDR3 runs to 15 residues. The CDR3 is CAISEGKASNTEAFF. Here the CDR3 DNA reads TGTGCCATCAGTGAAGGTAAGGCGTCGAACACTGAAGCTTTCTTT.

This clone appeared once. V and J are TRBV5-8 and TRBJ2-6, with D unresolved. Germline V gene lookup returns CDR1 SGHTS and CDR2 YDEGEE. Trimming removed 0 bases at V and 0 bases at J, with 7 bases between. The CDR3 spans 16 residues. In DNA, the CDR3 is TGTGCCAGCAGCTTGGCCGAACTCTCTGGGGCCAACGTCCTGACTTTC. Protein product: CASSLAELSGANVLTF.

CDR3 loop: CASSWDPILETQYF. DNA for the CDR3: TGCGCCAGCAGTTGGGACCCTATTCTGGAGACCCAGTACTTC. The chain links TRBV5-1 to TRBJ2-5; D tentatively reads TRBD1 or TRBD2 (5 bases each). Germline lookup yields CDR1 SGHRS and CDR2 YFSETQ. The CDR3 extends over 14 amino acids. Trimming stripped 5 bases from V and 5 bases from J, with 16 bases between. Filled out from reference TRBV5-1 and TRBJ2-5, the complete variable domain reads KAGVTQTPRYLIKTRGQQVTLSCSPISGHRSVSWYQQTPGQGLQFLFEYFSETQRNKGNFPGRFSGRQFSNSRSEMNVSTLELGDSALYLCASSWDPILETQYFGPGTRLLVL.

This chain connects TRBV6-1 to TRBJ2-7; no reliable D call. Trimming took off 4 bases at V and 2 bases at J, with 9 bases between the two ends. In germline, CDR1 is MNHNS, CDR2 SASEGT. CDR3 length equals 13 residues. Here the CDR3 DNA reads TGTGCCAGCAGTGCGGCAGCGCCCTACGAGCAGTACTTC. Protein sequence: CASSAAAPYEQYF.